This TCR beta chain was identified during a study of OX40 agonist ivuxolimab in advanced cancers. Overall study: Administration of intravenous ivuxolimab to patients occurred every 2 weeks at 0.01 to 10 mg/kg. Partial responses, seen in three patients, involved one hepatocellular carcinoma and two cutaneous melanomas.

This CDR3 has 14 residues. CDR1 and CDR2 (germline): LNHDA, SQIVND (reference sequence). This clone has just a few counts. Its specificity is not known. TCRdb keeps only in-frame clones here, not all; method: immunoSEQ multiplex PCR. This sample has 60,000 or so clones; about 85% occur once, and the top ten carry 4% to 6%. Findings and caveats of the study: Relatively little clonal expansion, among the lowest observed, appeared in partial responders at 0.1-3.0 mg/kg. The expanded peripheral T cells' antigen specificity was not determined.

The TCR originated in an adult with an advanced solid tumor such as melanoma, head and neck, liver or kidney cancer. The chain uses TRBV19 and TRBJ2-5; D unresolved. The closer fit of TRBJ2-7 to the DNA end suggests the J call may be wrong. Source: CD4+ or CD8+ T cells sorted from blood, taken in a trial of the OX40 agonist ivuxolimab. CDR3 bases: TGTGCCAGTAGTATACTTAAAGCACCCTACGAGCAGTACTTC. Its protein is CASSILKAPYEQYF.